This T cell receptor (beta chain) is drawn from a study of healthy donors' naive CD4 and CD8 T cells. The study's findings and limits: Alpha and beta chains were sequenced in bulk without pairing.

This clonotype occurred a few times. Its antigen is still unknown. A linear amplification protocol produced the TCR libraries from 500 ng of total RNA. TCRdb used MiXCR to reprocess the reads, holding one entry per CDR3 protein. The sample lists approximately 200,000 distinct CDR3 sequences, 65% to 75% occurring once. CDR3 size: 14 residues. V lost 3 bases and J 6 bases, leaving 17 bases between the germline ends. Germline values: CDR1 SQVTM, CDR2 ANQGSEA. Sequenced input: naive CD4+ and CD8+ T cells sorted from blood, pooled from several donors. This rearrangement joins TRBV29-1 to TRBJ1-2; the D gene is possibly TRBD1 (6 bases). This receptor was identified in a pool of human donors in good health; the sample pools cells from several healthy donors. The CDR3 is CSVEEMTGFNGYTF. Here the CDR3 DNA reads TGCAGCGTTGAGGAAATGACAGGTTTTAATGGCTACACCTTC.